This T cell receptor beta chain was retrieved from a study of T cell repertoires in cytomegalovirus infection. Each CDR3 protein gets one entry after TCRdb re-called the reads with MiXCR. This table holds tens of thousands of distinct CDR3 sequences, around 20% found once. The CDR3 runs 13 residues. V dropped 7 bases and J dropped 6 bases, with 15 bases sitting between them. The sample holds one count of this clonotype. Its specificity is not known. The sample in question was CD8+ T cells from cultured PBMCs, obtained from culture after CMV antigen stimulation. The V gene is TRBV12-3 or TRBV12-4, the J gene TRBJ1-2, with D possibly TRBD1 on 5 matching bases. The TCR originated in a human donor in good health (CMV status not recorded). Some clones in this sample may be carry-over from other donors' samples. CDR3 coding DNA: TGTGCCAGCAAACTCAGGGAGGAGAATGGCTACACCTTC. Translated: CASKLREENGYTF.